These 2 T cell receptor beta chains came from one sample sequenced in a study of identical twins. One entry per CDR3 protein results from TCRdb running MiXCR on the 5' RACE reads. Counted here are roughly 290,000 distinct CDR3 sequences, approximately 8% occurring once; the ten biggest clones make up more than 2%. Separately, the same data were catalogued under a study of yellow fever vaccine responses in identical twins.

Sequenced material: memory (CD45RO+) T cells sorted from blood. These receptors all stem from a woman in her late teens or twenties in good health.

This clonotype has more than one count but fewer than ten. The chain joins TRBV11-1 to TRBJ2-1, with 9 bases that match TRBD2. The CDR3 runs to 18 residues. V shed 1 base, J shed 2 bases, and the junction held 9 bases outside the gene matches. CDR1 and CDR2 from the germline V gene are SGHAT and FQDESV (reference sequence). The CDR3 reads CASSLGSTSGSTYNEQFF. The CDR3 DNA reads as TGTGCCAGCAGCTTAGGGTCGACTAGCGGATCAACCTACAATGAGCAGTTCTTC.

The rearrangement links TRBV18 to TRBJ2-1; D might be TRBD1 (6 bases). The germline V gene encodes CDR1 KGHSH and CDR2 LQKENI. V dropped 6 bases and J dropped 1 base, with 22 bases sitting between them. This CDR3 spans 18 amino acids. CDR3 in DNA: TGTGCCAGCTCCCACAAGACTGGGGGCGGACCTTCCTACAATGAGCAGTTCTTC. It translates to CASSHKTGGGPSYNEQFF.